The text below deals with one T cell receptor (beta chain). Antigen: not known. These data are taken from a study of CD8 T cells in ankylosing spondylitis. Germline V CDR1 and CDR2: LNHNV, YYDKDF (reference sequence). The CDR3 extends over 14 amino acids. V shed 3 bases and J 5 bases; nucleotides not matched to a gene: 4. Study results and caveats: It was reported that disease-linked clones were significantly enriched in matched ankylosing spondylitis synovial fluid. Relatively scarce in peripheral blood, disease-linked clones were CD8+. Past research had described some motif variants in reactive arthritis synovial fluid and blood.

MiXCR was run by TCRdb on the 5' RACE reads, yielding one entry per CDR3 protein. The sample consists of 200,000 to 300,000 distinct CDR3 sequences, 20% to 30% of them appearing once. This TCR derives from a male donor with ankylosing spondylitis or in good health (not recorded which). The chain employs TRBV15 and TRBJ2-5, with 9 bases lining up with TRBD1. The sequenced sample was blood, either unsorted or a sorted T cell fraction (not recorded which). CDR3 residues: CATSRDRGSETQYF. The CDR3 DNA follows: TGTGCCACCAGCAGGGACAGGGGATCGGAGACCCAGTACTTC.